This TCR beta chain was sequenced for a study of PD-1 blockade in classical Hodgkin lymphoma. Study findings and constraints: By cycle point C4D1, TCR diversity had risen significantly in CD4+ cells (but not CD8+ cells).

This clone occurred once. As yet, its antigen is unknown. This CDR3 has 13 amino acids. The germline V and J ends were trimmed by 3 bases and 4 bases, with 4 bases remaining between them. Germline V lookup: CDR1 MNHEY, CDR2 SMNVEV (reference sequence). Each patient relapsed following autologous stem cell transplantation, and prior brentuximab vedotin exposure differed. From thawed PBMCs, magnetic negative selection was used to isolate the CD8+ T cells. Classification of best responses gave complete response, partial response or progressive disease. Here immunoSEQ multiplex PCR was the method, and the copy in TCRdb shows in-frame clones only, minus some. The table lists roughly 12,000 clones, approximately 79% of them singletons.

This chain joins TRBV27 and TRBJ1-6; D gene uncertain. This material consisted of CD8+ T cells from blood, taken at baseline. The TCR originated in a human donor with classical Hodgkin lymphoma. CDR3 DNA: TGTGCCAGCAGTTTGGGATATAATTCACCCCTCCACTTT. As protein: CASSLGYNSPLHF.